These T cell receptor beta chains were read from a single sample in a study of T cell responses to AZD1222 COVID-19 vaccine. Generated by immunoSEQ multiplex PCR, the TCRdb table keeps only in-frame clones and is missing some. The data show about 140,000 clones, 90% to 95% seen once. The source was peripheral blood, collected 28 days after the second AZD1222 dose. These receptors were taken from an adult who received the AZD1222 COVID-19 vaccine. CDR3s include the opening cysteine and the closing phenylalanine or tryptophan. D genes are given only for firm matches. Rows may omit the clone size; those that give it use once, few, many or a size class.

abundance	d_gene	v_gene	j_gene	CDR3aa	CDR3nt
.	.	TRBV30	TRBJ2-1	CAWSGGGHEQFF	TGTGCCTGGAGCGGAGGGGGCCATGAGCAGTTCTTC
few	TRBD1	TRBV28	TRBJ1-1	CASSLMLGTGGQETEAFF	TGTGCCAGCAGTTTAATGCTAGGGACAGGGGGCCAGGAGACTGAAGCTTTCTTT
.	.	TRBV27	TRBJ2-3	CASSLWQADTQYF	TGTGCCAGCAGTTTATGGCAGGCAGATACGCAGTATTTT
.	.	TRBV28	TRBJ2-7	CAICGGRRGSYEQYF	TGTGCCATTTGTGGGGGCAGGCGAGGCTCCTACGAGCAGTACTTC
.	TRBD2	TRBV20-1	TRBJ2-3	CSASPLAGVAPDTQYF	TGCAGTGCTAGTCCCCTAGCGGGAGTTGCCCCAGATACGCAGTATTTT
.	.	TRBV28	TRBJ1-5	CAIQGSNQPQHF	TGTGCCATCCAGGGGAGCAATCAGCCCCAGCATTTT
.	.	TRBV29-1	TRBJ2-3	CSVDTDTQYF	TGCAGCGTTGATACGGATACGCAGTATTTT
.	.	TRBV7-9	TRBJ1-1	CASSTGFSEAFF	TGTGCCAGCAGCACAGGGTTCTCTGAAGCTTTCTTT
once	.	TRBV7-3	TRBJ2-6	CASSLAGWGEGANVLTF	TGTGCCAGCAGCTTAGCAGGGTGGGGTGAAGGGGCCAACGTCCTGACTTTC
.	.	TRBV6-1	TRBJ2-4	CASSGVQLIAKNIQYF	TGTGCCAGCAGTGGGGTACAATTAATAGCCAAAAACATTCAGTACTTC
.	TRBD1	TRBV6-2/TRBV6-3	TRBJ2-7	CASSPLDRGLSDEQYF	TGTGCCAGCAGTCCCTTGGACAGGGGGCTTAGTGACGAGCAGTACTTC
once	.	TRBV28	TRBJ2-3	CASSFWDHNTDTQYF	TGTGCCAGCAGTTTTTGGGACCACAACACAGATACGCAGTATTTT
once	.	TRBV30	TRBJ2-7	CAWSVHARLLSEQYF	TGTGCCTGGAGTGTACATGCTCGCCTACTATCCGAGCAGTACTTC
.	TRBD1	TRBV7-2	TRBJ1-2	CASSLAQGGYGYTF	TGTGCCAGCAGCTTAGCTCAGGGGGGCTATGGCTACACCTTC
.	.	TRBV6-2/TRBV6-3	TRBJ1-2	CASSYRQTSNYGYTF	TGTGCCAGCAGTTACCGGCAGACGTCTAACTATGGCTACACCTTC
.	TRBD1	TRBV10-3	TRBJ1-1	CAISDRDRRTTEAFF	TGTGCCATCAGTGACCGGGACAGGAGGACCACTGAAGCTTTCTTT
once	.	TRBV6-4	TRBJ1-3	CASSYRRNSSGNTIYF	TGTGCCAGCAGCTACAGGAGAAACAGCTCTGGAAACACCATATATTTT
.	.	TRBV7-8	TRBJ2-3	CASSAGQGVSTDTQYF	TGTGCCAGCAGCGCCGGGCAAGGCGTCAGCACAGATACGCAGTATTTT
.	TRBD2	TRBV29-1	TRBJ2-5	CSVGAGVIETQYF	TGCAGCGTTGGAGCGGGAGTTATAGAGACCCAGTACTTC
once	TRBD2	TRBV27	TRBJ2-7	CASSLTSGGGYEQYF	TGTGCCAGCAGTTTAACTAGCGGAGGGGGGTACGAGCAGTACTTC
.	TRBD1	TRBV4-3	TRBJ2-1	CASSPQRTGKGNEQFF	TGCGCCAGCAGCCCCCAACGGACAGGGAAAGGTAATGAGCAGTTCTTC
.	TRBD1	TRBV29-1	TRBJ1-2	CSVDWGQGASGYTF	TGCAGCGTTGATTGGGGGCAGGGGGCGTCTGGCTACACCTTC
few	TRBD1	TRBV19	TRBJ1-4	CASSPQTGVGEKLFF	TGTGCCAGTAGTCCCCAGACAGGGGTAGGCGAAAAACTGTTTTTT
.	.	TRBV3-1/TRBV3-2	TRBJ1-2	CASSPWGGTNYGYTF	TGTGCCAGCAGCCCCTGGGGGGGGACGAACTATGGCTACACCTTC
.	.	TRBV25-1	TRBJ2-1	CASSGPQSGEQFF	TGTGCCAGCAGTGGGCCCCAGAGCGGAGAGCAGTTCTTC
.	TRBD1	TRBV11-1	TRBJ2-3	CASSLASQGARNTQYF	TGTGCCAGCAGCTTAGCGTCTCAGGGGGCGAGGAATACGCAGTATTTT
.	TRBD1	TRBV28	TRBJ1-2	CASSPGGPGRGVNYGYTF	TGTGCCAGCAGTCCAGGGGGCCCAGGGAGGGGCGTGAACTATGGCTACACCTTC
.	.	TRBV3-1/TRBV3-2	TRBJ1-1	CASSQGVWTEAFF	TGTGCCAGCAGCCAAGGGGTGTGGACTGAAGCTTTCTTT
.	.	TRBV6-5	TRBJ1-4	CASSYSEKLFF	TGTGCCAGCAGTTACTCGGAAAAACTGTTTTTT
.	TRBD1	TRBV19	TRBJ1-3	CASRQGSGNTIYF	TGTGCCAGCAGACAGGGGTCTGGAAACACCATATATTTT
.	.	TRBV5-1	TRBJ1-1	CASSLGGGQEAFF	TGCGCCAGCAGCCTGGGTGGGGGACAAGAAGCTTTCTTT
.	.	TRBV29-1	TRBJ2-7	CSVEISGYEQYF	TGCAGCGTTGAGATTAGCGGCTACGAGCAGTACTTC
.	.	TRBV19	TRBJ1-5	CASSSGTPRQPQHF	TGTGCCAGTAGTAGCGGGACCCCGCGCCAGCCCCAGCATTTT
.	.	TRBV28	TRBJ1-4	CASSLPGTGEKLFF	TGTGCCAGCAGTTTACCGGGTACGGGCGAAAAACTGTTTTTT
.	.	TRBV28	TRBJ1-6	CASRRNGQPNSPLHF	TGTGCCAGCAGGCGTAACGGCCAGCCGAATTCACCCCTCCACTTT
.	.	TRBV15	TRBJ1-1	CATSFPGGNTEAFF	TGTGCCACCAGCTTTCCGGGGGGGAACACTGAAGCTTTCTTT
once	TRBD1	TRBV2	TRBJ1-5	CASSFDRVSNQPQHF	TGTGCCAGCAGTTTCGACAGGGTGAGCAATCAGCCCCAGCATTTT
once	TRBD1	TRBV5-5	TRBJ1-2	CASRRTGEINYGYTF	TGTGCCAGCAGGAGGACAGGAGAGATTAACTATGGCTACACCTTC
once	.	TRBV7-2	TRBJ2-2	CASSPSARFGELFF	TGTGCCAGCAGCCCCTCGGCTAGGTTCGGGGAGCTGTTTTTT
few	TRBD1	TRBV28	TRBJ1-5	CASSTPGQGSNQPQHF	TGTGCCAGCAGTACCCCGGGACAGGGGAGCAATCAGCCCCAGCATTTT
.	.	TRBV28	TRBJ1-4	CASSNLLEKLFF	TGTGCCAGCAGTAATTTGCTTGAAAAACTGTTTTTT
.	TRBD1	TRBV6-4	TRBJ2-1	CASSAGPGQGAYNEQFF	TGTGCCAGCAGTGCCGGACCCGGACAGGGGGCCTACAATGAGCAGTTCTTC
.	.	TRBV27	TRBJ1-3	CASQALSMAGNTIYF	TGTGCCAGTCAAGCATTGTCGATGGCTGGAAACACCATATATTTT
.	TRBD1	TRBV29-1	TRBJ1-2	CSVRDSLNYGYTF	TGCAGCGTTCGGGACAGTCTGAACTATGGCTACACCTTC
.	.	TRBV9	TRBJ1-1	CASSVEEANTEAFF	TGTGCCAGCAGCGTGGAGGAGGCGAACACTGAAGCTTTCTTT
.	.	TRBV5-1	TRBJ1-6	CASSLLTGNVYNSPLHF	TGCGCCAGCAGCCTACTAACAGGGAACGTATATAATTCACCCCTCCACTTT
.	.	TRBV5-1	TRBJ1-5	CASSLATNQPQHF	TGCGCCAGCAGCTTGGCAACCAATCAGCCCCAGCATTTT
.	TRBD1	TRBV5-1	TRBJ1-5	CASSGGQGDQPQHF	TGCGCCAGCAGCGGCGGACAGGGGGATCAGCCCCAGCATTTT
once	.	TRBV7-9	TRBJ2-7	CASSLDSDYEQYF	TGTGCCAGCAGCTTGGACAGCGACTACGAGCAGTACTTC
.	.	TRBV5-1	TRBJ1-1	CASSPGDKGHINEAFF	TGCGCCAGCAGCCCCGGGGACAAGGGCCACATAAATGAAGCTTTCTTT
.	TRBD1	TRBV29-1	TRBJ1-1	CSVSRDRNTEAFF	TGCAGCGTTAGCCGGGACAGAAACACTGAAGCTTTCTTT
few	.	TRBV5-1	TRBJ1-1	CASSLGPEAFF	TGCGCCAGCAGCTTGGGTCCAGAAGCTTTCTTT
few	.	TRBV15	TRBJ1-4	CATSRDGDPDEKLFF	TGTGCCACCAGCAGAGATGGGGATCCGGATGAAAAACTGTTTTTT
.	.	TRBV27	TRBJ1-5	CASSRDPNQPQHF	TGTGCCAGCAGTAGAGACCCGAATCAGCCCCAGCATTTT
once	.	TRBV19	TRBJ2-5	CASSIAGETQYF	TGTGCCAGTAGTATAGCAGGAGAGACCCAGTACTTC